This entry describes one TCR beta chain. A split of CD4+ cells into CD45RA+ naive and CD45RA-negative memory subsets was performed. Profiled with immunoSEQ multiplex PCR; TCRdb holds only in-frame clones, not every one. This sample has about 960,000 clones, with 76% found just once. The ends were cut back, 6 bases at V and 6 bases at J, with 12 bases in the middle. This CDR3 comprises 11 residues. Germline CDR1 reads SQVTM; CDR2 reads ANQGSEA. This sample was included in a study of shared clonotypes between healthy human individuals. The TCR was taken from a man in his late teens or twenties in good health. The chain employs TRBV29-1 and TRBJ2-7; a weak D match, TRBD2 (5 bases). The source material was memory CD4+ T cells sorted from blood. Described subset: CD45RA-negative fraction. CDR3 nucleotides: TGCAGCGTCGGAGAAGGGAGCGAGCAGTACTTC. Translation gives CSVGEGSEQYF.